This passage covers 10 T cell receptor beta chains from one sample sequenced in a study of CD8 T cells in Susac syndrome. Random hexamers primed reverse transcription of about 0.45 to 1 ug RNA. A single record per CDR3 protein comes from TCRdb applying MiXCR to the immunoSEQ multiplex PCR reads. The table records just over 80,000 distinct CDR3 sequences, around 94% of them present only once. Material for sequencing was CD8+ T cells from PBMCs. Receptors originate from a human donor in good health.

This sequence joins TRBV29-1 and TRBJ1-2, with D perhaps TRBD1 (5 bases). The CDR3 totals 13 residues. Germline V gene data show CDR1 as SQVTM and CDR2 as ANQGSEA. Trimming took off 7 bases at V and 4 bases at J, with 16 bases between the two ends. This CDR3 reads CSASQGGTYGYTF. CDR3 sequence (DNA): TGCAGCGCTAGCCAGGGAGGGACCTATGGCTACACCTTC.

V usage is TRBV3-1 and J usage is TRBJ2-2; 7 positions agree with TRBD1. CDR3 length equals 15 residues. With 2 bases clipped from V and 2 bases from J, the junction kept 2 bases outside the gene matches. Germline values: CDR1 LGHDT, CDR2 YNNKEL (reference sequence). For the CDR3, the DNA is TGTGCCAGCAGCCAATGGACAGGCAACACCGGGGAGCTGTTTTTT. Translating it yields CASSQWTGNTGELFF.

The chain employs TRBV4-1 and TRBJ2-7; perhaps TRBD2 as D (6 bases). V was cut by 1 base and J by 4 bases, with 17 bases left in between. Germline CDR1 and CDR2: MGHRA and YSYEKL. The CDR3 sequence is 16 residues long. The CDR3 protein is CASSQGLGGMGYEQYF. In nucleotides, the CDR3 is TGCGCCAGCAGCCAAGGATTGGGGGGAATGGGGTACGAGCAGTACTTC.

The chain carries TRBV27 and TRBJ2-5; 8 bases align to TRBD2. Germline assignment: CDR1 MNHEY and CDR2 SMNVEV (reference sequence). J lost 5 bases, V lost 6 bases, and 8 bases had no gene match. The CDR3 totals 14 residues. The CDR3 region is CASRSGTSGETQYF. The CDR3 DNA follows: TGTGCCAGCAGATCCGGGACTAGTGGCGAGACCCAGTACTTC.

In this sample, this clonotype turned up once. The chain has TRBV5-6 and TRBJ2-5; tentatively, D is TRBD1 (6 bases). CDR1 and CDR2 from the germline V gene are SGHDT and YYEEEE. V was shortened by 5 bases and J by 4 bases, with 9 bases between the two germline ends. The CDR3 length is 12 residues. The CDR3 spells CASSQGSETQYF. The CDR3 DNA reads as TGTGCCAGCAGTCAGGGGTCAGAGACCCAGTACTTC.

J is TRBJ2-5 and V is TRBV19; 7 bases map to TRBD1. The CDR3 totals 18 residues. V lost 3 bases and J lost 2; bases outside the gene matches: 15. Germline V gives CDR1 LNHDA, CDR2 SQIVND (reference sequence). In nucleotides, the CDR3 is TGTGCCAGTAGTATCCTTCGGGTGACAGGGATCAGTCAAGAGACCCAGTACTTC. Protein product: CASSILRVTGISQETQYF.

The rearrangement uses TRBV29-1 and TRBJ2-1; D uncertain. From germline, CDR1 is SQVTM and CDR2 ANQGSEA. The V end was cut by 7 bases, the J end by 2 bases, with 9 bases between. CDR3 size: 12 residues. The CDR3 spells CSAQRTYNEQFF. The CDR3 DNA follows: TGCAGCGCCCAGCGTACCTACAATGAGCAGTTCTTC.

The chain employs TRBV12-3 or TRBV12-4 and TRBJ2-5; D might be TRBD2 (6 bases). The V end was cut by 8 bases, the J end by 5 bases, with 18 bases between. CDR3 size: 14 residues. This chain's CDR3 is CASLLRAEGETQYF. The CDR3 DNA reads TGTGCCAGCCTGCTGCGGGCGGAGGGGGAGACCCAGTACTTC.

The chain uses TRBV5-1 and TRBJ2-2; D possibly corresponds to TRBD2 (5 bases). Germline V gene sequence: CDR1 SGHRS, CDR2 YFSETQ. Trimming shortened V by 2 bases and J by 3 bases, and 17 bases separated the two germline ends. CDR3 size: 17 residues. The CDR3 spells CASSFRGLAVDTGELFF. CDR3 sequence (DNA): TGCGCCAGCAGCTTCAGAGGGTTGGCCGTGGACACCGGGGAGCTGTTTTTT.

The chain is built from TRBV15 and TRBJ1-5; D is undetermined. The CDR3 loop spans 14 amino acids. Germline V gene sequence: CDR1 LNHNV, CDR2 YYDKDF (reference sequence). Between the trimmed V and J ends, which lost 3 bases and 12 bases, there was a span of 18 bases. The CDR3 DNA sequence: TGTGCCACCAGCAGGGAGGGCCCGGCGGGATTCCAGCATTTT. Translating gives CATSREGPAGFQHF.